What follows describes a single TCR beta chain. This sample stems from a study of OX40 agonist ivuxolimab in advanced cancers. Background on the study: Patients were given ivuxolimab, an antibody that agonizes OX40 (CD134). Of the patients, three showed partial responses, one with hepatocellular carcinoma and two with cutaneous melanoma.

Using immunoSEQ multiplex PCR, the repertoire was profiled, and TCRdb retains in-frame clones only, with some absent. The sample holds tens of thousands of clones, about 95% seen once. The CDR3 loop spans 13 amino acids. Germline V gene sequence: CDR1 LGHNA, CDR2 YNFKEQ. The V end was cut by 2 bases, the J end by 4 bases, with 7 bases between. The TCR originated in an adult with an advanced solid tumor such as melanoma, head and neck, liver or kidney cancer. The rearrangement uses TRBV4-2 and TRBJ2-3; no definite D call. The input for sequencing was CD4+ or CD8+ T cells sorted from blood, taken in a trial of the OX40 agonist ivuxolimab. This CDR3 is CASSQRAADTQYF. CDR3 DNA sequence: TGTGCCAGCAGCCAAAGGGCGGCAGATACGCAGTATTTT.